One sample yielded the 5 T cell receptor beta chains listed below, sequenced in a study of blood T cells in healthy people across ages. A sample-barcoded 5' primer and a J-beta primer mix were used in a second PCR of about 7 to 11 cycles. TCRdb re-called the 5' RACE reads with MiXCR, one entry per CDR3 protein. The sample lists roughly 720,000 distinct CDR3 sequences, 53% occurring once. The sample was blood. These receptor sequences come from a man older than 75 in good health.

The rearrangement joins TRBV2 to TRBJ2-3, with unresolved D. V was shortened by 6 bases and J by 3 bases, with 13 bases between the two germline ends. The CDR3 loop spans 14 amino acids. Germline CDR1 reads SNHLY; CDR2 reads FYNNEI. The CDR3 sequence: CASSRRHLTDTQYF. The CDR3 DNA follows: TGTGCCAGCAGCCGAAGGCACTTGACAGATACGCAGTATTTT.

The rearrangement uses TRBV24-1 and TRBJ2-3, with 10 bases identical to TRBD1. This CDR3 comprises 14 residues. CDR1 and CDR2 from the germline V gene are KGHDR and SFDVKD. J was trimmed by 1 base and V by 7 bases; bases with no gene match: 1. The CDR3: CATRDRGGTDTQYF. Written as DNA, the CDR3 is TGTGCCACCAGGGACAGGGGGGGCACAGATACGCAGTATTTT.

This chain joins TRBV10-3 and TRBJ2-4; D not certain. The end of the DNA aligns better with TRBJ2-7, so the J call may be wrong. Germline V gene data show CDR1 as ENHRY and CDR2 as SYGVKD. This CDR3 spans 13 amino acids. Here the CDR3 DNA reads TGTGCCATCAGTGAGTCGAGCATAGCCGAGCAGTACTTC. It encodes CAISESSIAEQYF.

The chain is built from TRBV4-1 and TRBJ2-7; TRBD2 is a possible D gene (5 bases). V was trimmed by 4 bases and J by 1 base, leaving 14 bases between them. The CDR3 has 15 amino acids. Germline assignment: CDR1 MGHRA and CDR2 YSYEKL. The CDR3 coding sequence is TGCGCCAGCAGCCGAGCGGTAGGCGCTTCCTACGAGCAGTACTTC. Translation gives CASSRAVGASYEQYF.

This clonotype was recorded a few times. The chain employs TRBV28 and TRBJ1-2; no reliable D call. Deletions cut 4 bases from V and 13 bases from J, with 16 bases between. CDR1 MDHEN and CDR2 SYDVKM come from the germline V gene. This CDR3 spans 12 amino acids. DNA of the CDR3: TGTGCCAGCAGTTGGATAGCCTCTGGGGTCACCTTC. Its protein product is CASSWIASGVTF.